The rows below give T cell receptor beta chains drawn from one sample of a study of molecular identifiers for immune sequencing clone quantification. TCRdb passed the PCR reads through MiXCR, listing each CDR3 protein once. The sample shows about 320,000 distinct CDR3 sequences, around 21% of them seen only once. The sample taken for sequencing was naive CD8+ T cells from blood, with Jurkat cell RNA spiked in. The receptor set was obtained from a human donor in good health. Some libraries in this study had Jurkat cell RNA spiked in. Both conserved end residues are part of each CDR3. D genes are given only for firm matches. Where a row states a size, it is once, few, many or the class of an expanded clone; other rows omit it.

j_call d_call clone_size v_call cdr3_aa cdr3_nt
TRBJ2-6 NA many TRBV6-2/TRBV6-3 CASRISGDSGANVLTF TGTGCCAGCAGGATCTCAGGGGACTCTGGGGCCAACGTCCTGACTTTC
TRBJ2-4 NA many TRBV29-1 CSVEPKGTGRQNIQYF TGCAGCGTTGAGCCTAAAGGGACGGGCCGCCAAAACATTCAGTACTTC
TRBJ1-1 NA NA TRBV28 CAISSGMNTEAFF TGTGCCATCAGTTCTGGGATGAACACTGAAGCTTTCTTT
TRBJ2-7 NA NA TRBV4-3 CASSQDSGTYEQYF TGCGCCAGCAGCCAAGATTCGGGTACCTACGAGCAGTACTTC
TRBJ2-3 TRBD2 many TRBV7-9 CASSLVLASGGPGADTQYF TGTGCCAGCAGCTTAGTTTTGGCTAGCGGGGGCCCTGGTGCAGATACGCAGTATTTT
TRBJ1-4 NA many TRBV3-1 CASSQGFYEKLFF TGTGCCAGCAGCCAGGGGTTCTATGAAAAACTGTTTTTT
TRBJ2-3 NA many TRBV19 CASSIENTDTQYF TGTGCCAGTAGTATAGAGAATACAGATACGCAGTATTTT
TRBJ2-1 TRBD2 NA TRBV20-1 CSASRLAVSYNEQFF TGCAGTGCTTCGCGACTAGCGGTCTCCTACAATGAGCAGTTCTTC
TRBJ1-1 TRBD1 many TRBV29-1 CSVPRGRDAFF TGCAGCGTTCCCAGGGGGCGAGACGCTTTCTTT
TRBJ2-2 NA many TRBV6-5 CASRSGTQNTGELFF TGTGCCAGCAGGTCCGGGACTCAGAACACCGGGGAGCTGTTTTTT
TRBJ2-3 NA many TRBV6-2/TRBV6-3 CASSLPRDMRTDTQYF TGTGCCAGCAGCCTCCCCCGGGACATGCGCACAGATACGCAGTATTTT
TRBJ2-7 NA many TRBV7-9 CASSKQLAYEQYF TGTGCCAGCAGCAAACAACTAGCCTACGAGCAGTACTTC
TRBJ1-1 NA many TRBV12-3/TRBV12-4 CASSPRPVIVNTEAFF TGTGCCAGCAGTCCCCGGCCGGTAATTGTTAACACTGAAGCTTTCTTT
TRBJ2-1 NA many TRBV12-3/TRBV12-4 CASSYGIGDEQFF TGTGCCAGCAGTTACGGGATCGGAGATGAGCAGTTCTTC
TRBJ1-1 NA few TRBV5-4 CVSSLAQLNTEAFF TGTGTCAGCAGCTTGGCACAGTTGAACACTGAAGCTTTCTTT
TRBJ1-5 NA many TRBV28 CASRDQGNYQPQHF TGTGCCAGCAGGGATCAGGGGAACTATCAGCCCCAGCATTTT
TRBJ2-5 TRBD2 NA TRBV20-1 CSAGDRGLAGGLGETQYF TGCAGTGCTGGAGATCGAGGACTAGCGGGGGGGCTGGGAGAGACCCAGTACTTC
TRBJ2-3 NA many TRBV12-3/TRBV12-4 CASSFGGVTDTQYF TGTGCCAGCAGTTTTGGAGGGGTCACAGATACGCAGTATTTT
TRBJ2-7 NA many TRBV20-1 CSAIDGYEQYF TGCAGTGCTATAGACGGGTACGAGCAGTACTTC
TRBJ1-5 TRBD1 NA TRBV19 CASSSYPTGLNQPQHF TGTGCCAGTAGTTCTTACCCGACAGGGCTCAATCAGCCCCAGCATTTT
TRBJ2-7 TRBD2 NA TRBV7-8 CASSSRLAGGSGEQYF TGTGCCAGCAGCTCCAGACTAGCGGGGGGGAGTGGCGAGCAGTACTTC
TRBJ1-2 NA once TRBV6-2/TRBV6-3 CAGSFETGSGGYTF TGTGCCGGCAGTTTTGAGACGGGGAGCGGAGGCTACACCTTC
TRBJ1-2 NA many TRBV9 CASGSEAYEAYGYTF TGTGCCAGCGGCTCGGAGGCCTATGAAGCCTATGGCTACACCTTC
TRBJ1-5 NA few TRBV30 CAWSWTGSNQPQHF TGTGCCTGGAGTTGGACGGGTAGCAATCAGCCCCAGCATTTT
TRBJ1-6 NA few TRBV20-1 CSAPPGQVSYNSPLHF TGCAGTGCTCCTCCGGGGCAGGTCTCCTATAATTCACCCCTCCACTTT
TRBJ2-5 NA NA TRBV6-2/TRBV6-3 CASKRRGKETQYF TGTGCCAGCAAAAGAAGGGGAAAAGAGACCCAGTACTTC
TRBJ2-1 NA few TRBV13 CASSLGGGLSPYNEQFF TGTGCCAGCAGCTTAGGGGGCGGGCTGAGCCCCTACAATGAGCAGTTCTTC
TRBJ2-7 TRBD2 many TRBV5-5 CASSFGGVLYEQYF TGTGCCAGCAGCTTCGGGGGGGTGCTCTACGAGCAGTACTTC
TRBJ1-4 NA many TRBV9 CASSGNVDSFSEKLFF TGTGCCAGCAGCGGGAATGTGGACAGCTTTTCTGAAAAACTGTTTTTT
TRBJ1-5 NA many TRBV20-1 CSASWDQPQHF TGCAGTGCTAGTTGGGATCAGCCCCAGCATTTT
TRBJ2-1 NA few TRBV2 CAILNPKGNNEQFF TGTGCCATTCTTAACCCCAAGGGGAACAATGAGCAGTTCTTC
TRBJ2-2 TRBD1 few TRBV19 CASSPRTGKNTGELFF TGTGCCAGTAGTCCGAGGACAGGAAAGAACACCGGGGAGCTGTTTTTT
TRBJ2-3 TRBD2 NA TRBV4-3 CASSQDWSGGAFDTQYF TGCGCCAGCAGCCAAGATTGGAGCGGGGGGGCCTTCGATACGCAGTATTTT
TRBJ2-5 NA many TRBV4-2 CASSQATGETQYF TGTGCCAGCAGCCAAGCAACCGGTGAGACCCAGTACTTC
TRBJ2-3 NA few TRBV24-1 CATSDSLAPPDTQYF TGTGCCACCAGTGATTCCCTCGCCCCCCCAGATACGCAGTATTTT
TRBJ2-6 NA NA TRBV30 CAWSVKGPGANVLTF TGTGCCTGGAGTGTAAAGGGGCCCGGGGCCAACGTCCTGACTTTC
TRBJ1-3 NA many TRBV30 CAWSPSGNTIYF TGTGCCTGGAGCCCCTCTGGAAACACCATATATTTT
TRBJ2-5 NA many TRBV6-5 CASSPGTSEGTQYF TGTGCCAGCAGCCCCGGGACCTCGGAGGGGACCCAGTACTTC
TRBJ2-1 TRBD2 many TRBV6-1 CASSEAGLAVHEQFF TGTGCCAGCAGTGAAGCGGGACTAGCGGTGCATGAGCAGTTCTTC
TRBJ2-7 TRBD2 many TRBV19 CASSPAGLAGDQQYF TGTGCCAGTAGCCCGGCGGGACTAGCGGGAGACCAGCAGTACTTC
TRBJ2-7 NA many TRBV7-9 CASSPRDGSSYEQYF TGTGCCAGCAGCCCACGGGACGGGAGCTCCTACGAGCAGTACTTC
TRBJ1-6 NA many TRBV7-9 CASSQTPQGSNSPLHF TGTGCCAGCAGCCAGACACCACAGGGTTCCAATTCACCCCTCCACTTT